This T cell receptor beta chain was captured by sequencing in a study of T cells in Graves' hyperthyroidism and ophthalmopathy. Calling Graves' hyperthyroidism stable meant ophthalmopathy did not progress within 18 months. Germline loops: CDR1 MNHEY, CDR2 SVGAGI. V was clipped by 0 bases and J by 1 base, with 10 bases between them. CDR3 length equals 15 residues. Amplified TCR beta CDR3 regions came from RNA transcripts. RT-PCR in the first round (using the HTBI primer set) targeted the TCR CDR3. TCRdb reprocessed the multiplex PCR reads via MiXCR and lists one record per CDR3 protein. Of over 550,000 distinct CDR3 sequences listed, approximately 16% are singletons.

The TCR sequence derives from a woman aged 18-29 years with Graves' hyperthyroidism. Sequenced input: blood. This chain connects TRBV6-5 to TRBJ2-7; D not certain. The CDR3: CASSYSSWPSYEQYF. The CDR3 nucleotides read TGTGCCAGCAGTTACTCGTCTTGGCCTTCCTACGAGCAGTACTTC.